A selection of T cell receptor beta chains follows, all from one sample in a study of blood T cell repertoires in COVID-19. TCRdb keeps only in-frame clones here, not all; method: immunoSEQ multiplex PCR. There are 40,000 to 45,000 clones in the sample; 80% to 90% occur only once, and 6.2% lies in the top ten. The sample comprised peripheral blood. Receptor source: a human donor in a cohort sampled during active COVID-19. CDR3s include the opening cysteine and the closing phenylalanine or tryptophan. The D gene is left open where the match is weak. Clone size is given for some rows only: seen once, a few or many times, or a class if the clone is expanded.

TRBV18,TRBJ1-1,NA,TRBD1,CASSPGDRAAFF,TGTGCCAGCTCACCAGGCGACAGGGCAGCTTTCTTT
TRBV2,TRBJ2-6,once,TRBD1,CASIIDRVSGANVLTF,TGTGCCAGCATTATTGACAGGGTCTCTGGGGCCAACGTCCTGACTTTC
TRBV3-1/TRBV3-2,TRBJ2-2,NA,TRBD2,CASSPTAGLSVWLFF,TGTGCCAGCAGCCCAACAGCGGGACTTTCCGTGTGGCTGTTTTTT
TRBV19,TRBJ2-1,NA,TRBD2,CASRSTSGRGEQFF,TGTGCCAGTAGGTCGACTAGCGGGAGGGGGGAGCAGTTCTTC
TRBV7-8,TRBJ2-1,NA,TRBD1,CASSGTDRATYNEQFF,TGTGCCAGCAGCGGGACGGACAGGGCCACATACAATGAGCAGTTCTTC
TRBV10-3,TRBJ1-2,few,NA,CATRTGSKDGYTF,TGTGCCACCCGCACAGGCTCAAAGGATGGCTACACCTTC
TRBV30,TRBJ2-3,NA,NA,CAWGAGDTQYF,TGTGCCTGGGGGGCAGGAGATACGCAGTATTTT
TRBV7-9,TRBJ2-7,NA,NA,CASSFTFSPYEQYF,TGTGCCAGCAGCTTCACGTTTAGCCCCTACGAGCAGTACTTC
TRBV4-1,TRBJ1-5,few,TRBD1,CASSQGQGERPQHF,TGCGCCAGCAGCCAAGGACAGGGTGAGCGACCCCAGCATTTT
TRBV27,TRBJ2-1,NA,NA,CASSLRAGGEQFF,TGTGCCAGCAGTTTGCGGGCCGGAGGAGAGCAGTTCTTC
TRBV19,TRBJ2-1,NA,TRBD2,CASRTLAGGPHEQFF,TGTGCCAGTAGAACTCTAGCGGGAGGGCCTCATGAGCAGTTCTTC
TRBV5-4,TRBJ2-3,NA,NA,CASSFDERDTQYF,TGTGCCAGCAGCTTTGATGAGCGAGATACGCAGTATTTT
TRBV19,TRBJ2-1,NA,TRBD1,CASSTGTGGFNEQFF,TGTGCCAGTAGCACCGGGACAGGGGGCTTCAATGAGCAGTTCTTC
TRBV3-1/TRBV3-2,TRBJ2-5,NA,TRBD2,CASSLGGLAGANQETQYF,TGTGCCAGCAGCCTCGGGGGGCTAGCGGGGGCCAACCAAGAGACCCAGTACTTC
TRBV27,TRBJ1-2,NA,NA,CASSSVGGTRYGYTF,TGTGCCAGCAGTTCAGTAGGGGGAACTCGCTATGGCTACACCTTC
TRBV6-2/TRBV6-3,TRBJ2-1,once,TRBD2,CASSYSTQREGQSSYNEQFF,TGTGCCAGCAGTTACTCGACCCAGCGGGAGGGCCAGAGCTCCTACAATGAGCAGTTCTTC
TRBV11-2,TRBJ2-7,NA,NA,CASSLPGGGYQYF,TGTGCCAGCAGCTTACCGGGGGGCGGTTATCAGTACTTC
TRBV11-2,TRBJ1-1,NA,TRBD1,CASSSPTGSNTEAFF,TGTGCCAGCAGCTCGCCGACAGGGAGCAACACTGAAGCTTTCTTT
TRBV6-5,TRBJ1-1,NA,NA,CASSSPGGMNTEAFF,TGTGCCAGCAGTTCCCCGGGTGGTATGAACACTGAAGCTTTCTTT
TRBV18,TRBJ2-7,NA,TRBD1,CASSEDRGEQYF,TGTGCCAGCTCCGAGGACAGGGGCGAGCAGTACTTC
TRBV30,TRBJ2-7,NA,TRBD2,CAWSGLAGGPEQYF,TGTGCCTGGAGTGGACTAGCGGGAGGTCCCGAGCAGTACTTC
TRBV3-1/TRBV3-2,TRBJ2-7,NA,NA,CASSRDPGVQSYEQYF,TGTGCCAGCAGTCGGGACCCAGGGGTACAAAGTTACGAGCAGTACTTC
TRBV30,TRBJ2-7,once,TRBD2,CAWSANLGLASPYEQYF,TGTGCCTGGAGTGCCAACCTGGGACTAGCGAGTCCCTACGAGCAGTACTTC
TRBV10-3,TRBJ1-1,once,NA,CAISALGVGNTEAFF,TGTGCCATCAGTGCTCTGGGCGTTGGAAACACTGAAGCTTTCTTT
TRBV6-6,TRBJ1-4,NA,NA,CASSYPRGKTNEKLFF,TGTGCCAGCAGTTACCCGCGGGGGAAAACTAATGAAAAACTGTTTTTT
TRBV2,TRBJ1-6,NA,TRBD1,CASSDLRQGAHSPLHF,TGTGCCAGCAGTGACTTAAGGCAGGGGGCCCACTCACCCCTCCACTTT
TRBV9,TRBJ2-2,NA,NA,CASSATASTGELFF,TGTGCCAGCAGCGCAACAGCCTCCACCGGGGAGCTGTTTTTT